Shown below are 4 T cell receptor beta chains from a single sample sequenced in a study of T cell repertoires and HLA-DP antigens. Their antigens are not known. Clones were sequenced by immunoSEQ multiplex PCR, and TCRdb holds only the in-frame ones, with some missing. This table has some 120,000 clones, about 92% appearing once. Specimen: CD4+ T cells from PBMCs. These receptors all stem from a woman aged 18-30 years in good health and CMV-seronegative.

This chain uses TRBV19 with TRBJ1-1, with a possible D match to TRBD1 (5 bases). This CDR3 region has 13 residues. CDR1 is LNHDA and CDR2 is SQIVND in the germline V gene (reference sequence). Trimming stripped 8 bases from V and 1 base from J, with 11 bases between. CDR3 nucleotide sequence: TGTGCCAGTGTCCGAAGGGGGAACACTGAAGCTTTCTTT. Translated: CASVRRGNTEAFF.

V gene TRBV2 combines with J gene TRBJ1-3; no definite D call. V was shortened by 8 bases and J by 0 bases, with 17 bases between the two germline ends. Germline V gives CDR1 SNHLY, CDR2 FYNNEI. This CDR3 has 16 amino acids. The CDR3 region is CASRKSGIYSGNTIYF. For the CDR3, the DNA is TGTGCCAGCCGGAAGAGCGGGATCTACTCTGGAAACACCATATATTTT.

CDR3 sequence (DNA): TGTGCCAGCAGTGAAGCCTTCACTAGCGGCAGCTCCTACAATGAGCAGTTCTTC. It encodes CASSEAFTSGSSYNEQFF. The gene calls are TRBV6-1 and TRBJ2-1; the match to TRBD2 covers 8 bases. Unmatched junction bases numbered 7, after V lost 0 bases and J lost 0 bases. In germline, CDR1 is MNHNS, CDR2 SASEGT. The CDR3 runs to 18 residues.

The chain is built from TRBV7-6 and TRBJ1-5, with 9 bases fitting TRBD1. The CDR3 consists of 14 residues. The germline V gene encodes CDR1 SGHVS and CDR2 FNYEAQ. V trimming: 5 bases; J trimming: 4 bases; junction bases outside the gene matches: 3. DNA for the CDR3: TGTGCCAGCAGCCAAGGGACAGGGAATCAGCCCCAGCATTTT. This codes for CASSQGTGNQPQHF.